These T cell receptor beta chains were read from a single sample in a study of T-cell memory formation after mild COVID-19. Using its own MiXCR run on the 5' RACE reads, TCRdb lists one record per CDR3 protein. The sample has 450,000 or so distinct CDR3 sequences; more than 20% are singletons. Sequenced sample: PBMCs or a T cell subset sorted from them (not recorded which). The receptors were sampled from an adult woman who had mild COVID-19 (a few samples of this study predate the infection). Cell type and time point are not known. Both conserved end residues are part of each CDR3. A D gene is named only where the DNA matches it firmly. Expanded clones get a size class; other rows say once, few or many, or leave the size out.

clone size,J gene,D gene,V gene,CDR3 DNA,CDR3 protein
few,TRBJ2-1,TRBD1,TRBV7-6,TGTGCCAGCAGCCCTAGACAGGGGGGCAACAATGAGCAGTTCTTC,CASSPRQGGNNEQFF
few,TRBJ2-2,.,TRBV2,TGTGCCAGCAGAGAAGGGGTTACCGGGGAGCTGTTTTTT,CASREGVTGELFF
.,TRBJ2-1,.,TRBV27,TGTGCCAGCAAGTTAGGGATCCTAGCGACCACTGGAGAGTCTTACAATGAGCAGTTCTTC,CASKLGILATTGESYNEQFF
.,TRBJ2-1,TRBD2,TRBV5-5,TGTGCCAGCAGTATACTAGCGGGGAAGCCCAATGAGCAGTTCTTC,CASSILAGKPNEQFF
few,TRBJ2-7,TRBD2,TRBV12-3/TRBV12-4,TGTGCCAGCACCAAAAGGTCTAGCGGGGGCCATATCTCCTACGAGCAGTACTTC,CASTKRSSGGHISYEQYF
.,TRBJ2-3,.,TRBV7-3,TGTGCCAGCAGCGCAGGGGCAGATACGCAGTATTTT,CASSAGADTQYF
few,TRBJ2-2,.,TRBV27,TGTGCCAGCATCAAGGCAGGGGCCGGCACCGGGGAGCTGTTTTTT,CASIKAGAGTGELFF
.,TRBJ1-1,.,TRBV2,TGTGCCAGCAGTGAAAGTGGGGGCACTGAAGCTTTCTTT,CASSESGGTEAFF
many,TRBJ2-7,TRBD1,TRBV7-6,TGTGCCAGCAGCCCAGGGGGTGGATCCTACGAGCAGTACTTC,CASSPGGGSYEQYF
.,TRBJ2-1,TRBD2,TRBV24-1,TGTGCCACCAGTGTTCTAGGACTAGCGGGAGGGCCTGGGTCCAATGAGCAGTTCTTC,CATSVLGLAGGPGSNEQFF
few,TRBJ2-7,.,TRBV7-2,TGTGCCAGCAGCTCGAGGTGGGGGTACTACGAGCAGTACTTC,CASSSRWGYYEQYF
few,TRBJ1-6,TRBD1,TRBV4-1,TGCGCCAGCAGTAAAACAGGGGGCGTTGATTCACCCCTCCACTTT,CASSKTGGVDSPLHF
few,TRBJ2-1,TRBD2,TRBV4-1,TGCGCCAGCAGCCAAGAACTAGCGGGGGGGCGGAATGAGCAGTTCTTC,CASSQELAGGRNEQFF
.,TRBJ2-1,TRBD2,TRBV6-6,TGTGCCAGCAGGGGTGGACTAGCGGGAGGGTGGGATGAGCAGTTCTTC,CASRGGLAGGWDEQFF
few,TRBJ2-5,.,TRBV15,TGTGCCACCAGCAGACGTTCTGTTGAGACCCAGTACTTC,CATSRRSVETQYF
few,TRBJ2-1,.,TRBV5-1,TGCGCCAGCAGCTTAGGCCTCTACAGTATTTCCTACAATGAGCAGTTCTTC,CASSLGLYSISYNEQFF
many,TRBJ2-7,TRBD2,TRBV12-3/TRBV12-4,TGTGCCAGCAGCTTACGGACTAGCGGGAGAGGCCCCTCCTACGAGCAGTACTTC,CASSLRTSGRGPSYEQYF
.,TRBJ1-1,TRBD1,TRBV4-1,TGCGCCAGCAGCCACTTGGGACAGAAGAACACTGAAGCTTTCTTT,CASSHLGQKNTEAFF
few,TRBJ2-7,.,TRBV20-1,TGCAGTGCTAGACCTTACGGAGAGCAGTACTTC,CSARPYGEQYF
.,TRBJ2-1,.,TRBV6-2/TRBV6-3,TGTGCCAGCAGAGGAAACGGGGGATACAATGAGCAGTTCTTC,CASRGNGGYNEQFF
few,TRBJ2-3,.,TRBV24-1,TGTGCCACCAGTGATTCCCGGCCGGATACGCAGTATTTT,CATSDSRPDTQYF
.,TRBJ2-2,.,TRBV5-1,TGCGCCAGCAGCTTGGAGTTCGGCGGGGAGCTGTTTTTT,CASSLEFGGELFF
few,TRBJ2-4,.,TRBV6-2/TRBV6-3,TGTGCCAGCAGTTTCTTTGGGCGAGACATTCAGTACTTC,CASSFFGRDIQYF